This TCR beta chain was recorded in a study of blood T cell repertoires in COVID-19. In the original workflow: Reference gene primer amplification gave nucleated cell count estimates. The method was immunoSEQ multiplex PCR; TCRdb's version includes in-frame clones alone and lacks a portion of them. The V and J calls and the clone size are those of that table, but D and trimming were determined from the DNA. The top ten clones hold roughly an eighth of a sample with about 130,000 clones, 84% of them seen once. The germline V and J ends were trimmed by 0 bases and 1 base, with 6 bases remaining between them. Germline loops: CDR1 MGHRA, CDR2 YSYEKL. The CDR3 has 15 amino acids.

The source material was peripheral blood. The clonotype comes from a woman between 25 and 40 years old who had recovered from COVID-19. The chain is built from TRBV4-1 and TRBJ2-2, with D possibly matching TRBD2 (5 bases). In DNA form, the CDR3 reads TGCGCCAGCAGCCAAGAAGGGAGGAACACCGGGGAGCTGTTTTTT. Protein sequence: CASSQEGRNTGELFF.